This T cell receptor beta chain was sequenced in a study of CD8+ T cells in alopecia areata. The overall study: Disease severity was quantified as SALT score of affected scalp area. Study-wide results and caveats: Both scalp clonality and the expanded CD8+ clones among the top 100 showed a significant decrease with tofacitinib. Higher clonality than in normal scalp was seen in lesional scalp, especially alopecia totalis/universalis.

The table lists this clone with a few counts. Its antigen is undetermined. This CDR3 is built from 14 residues. V dropped 3 bases and J dropped 10 bases, with 13 bases sitting between them. Looked up from germline, CDR1 is LNHDA and CDR2 is SQIVND (reference sequence). RNA was extracted and reverse transcribed into cDNA as the sequencing template. Produced via immunoSEQ multiplex PCR; TCRdb's table is partial and in-frame only. The table lists hundreds of thousands of clones, about 60% of them singletons. Stated treatment: oral pan-JAK inhibitor, 5-10 mg twice daily. Peripheral blood, together with lesional scalp punch biopsies, was collected from alopecia areata patients.

The TCR sequence derives from a human donor with alopecia areata. This chain links TRBV19 with TRBJ1-6; tentative D call: TRBD1 (5 bases). The input for sequencing was CD4+ T cells sorted from blood, taken around week 53, from a patient treated with tofacitinib. This CDR3 reads CASSMGQTVSPLHF. The CDR3 nucleotides read TGTGCCAGTAGTATGGGGCAGACCGTATCACCCCTCCACTTT. The whole variable domain, filled in from reference TRBV19 and TRBJ1-6, reads DGGITQSPKYLFRKEGQNVTLSCEQNLNHDAMYWYRQDPGQGLRLIYYSQIVNDFQKGDIAEGYSVSREKKESFPLTVTSAQKNPTAFYLCASSMGQTVSPLHFGNGTRLTVT.